The rows below give T cell receptor beta chains drawn from one sample of a study of blood T cell repertoires in COVID-19. Sequencing was performed with immunoSEQ multiplex PCR; in TCRdb, only in-frame clones are kept and a portion is missing. Of roughly 200,000 clones in the sample, roughly 90% are singletons; the top ten hold roughly 6.7%. Sequencing was performed on peripheral blood. These receptors were collected from a man in his forties with acute or convalescent COVID-19. The CDR3 runs from the conserved cysteine through the conserved F or W. A D gene is named only where the DNA matches it firmly. Size tells how often a clone was seen (once, few, many) or the class of an expanded clone, and some rows leave it out.

>TRBJ2-7|TRBD1|NA|TRBV30
TGTGCCTGGACCATGGACAGGGGCTACGAGCAGTACTTC
CAWTMDRGYEQYF
>TRBJ1-4|NA|once|TRBV4-1
TGCGCCAGCAGCCAAGCCCCCGCAACTAATGAAAAACTGTTTTTT
CASSQAPATNEKLFF
>TRBJ1-6|NA|NA|TRBV30
TGTGCCTGGAAACGGAATACGTGGAGGGATAATTCACCCCTCCACTTT
CAWKRNTWRDNSPLHF
>TRBJ2-3|NA|NA|TRBV10-2
TGCGCCAGCAGTGGCGGGGACCTTGATACGCAGTATTTT
CASSGGDLDTQYF
>TRBJ1-6|NA|NA|TRBV28
TGTGCCAGCAGTCCCCTGGATAGAGGCGAACCCCTCCACTTT
CASSPLDRGEPLHF
>TRBJ2-3|TRBD2|NA|TRBV19
TGTGCCAGTAGCCATAGCGGGGGGGTTGGAGATACGCAGTATTTT
CASSHSGGVGDTQYF
>TRBJ2-5|NA|NA|TRBV28
TGTGCCAGCAGTTCCCCCCCCCAGCGGAAAGAGACCCAGTACTTC
CASSSPPQRKETQYF
>TRBJ1-2|TRBD1|few|TRBV30
TGTGCCTGGAGTGTACAGGACAGGGTAATCTATGGCTACACCTTC
CAWSVQDRVIYGYTF
>TRBJ2-5|TRBD2|NA|TRBV7-2
TGTGCCAGCAGCTTCGGACTAGCGTCCTGGGAGACCCAGTACTTC
CASSFGLASWETQYF
>TRBJ2-7|NA|NA|TRBV19
TGTGCCAGTAGTCCCTCCGGGGTTCCTCACGAGCAGTACTTC
CASSPSGVPHEQYF
>TRBJ1-5|TRBD1|NA|TRBV5-6
TGTGCCAGCAGCTTGGGGGACAGGGGCTCCTTTAGCAATCAGCCCCAGCATTTT
CASSLGDRGSFSNQPQHF
>TRBJ1-1|NA|NA|TRBV5-8
TGTGCCAGCCGCACCCGGGAAGCCCGAAAGAACACTGAAGCTTTCTTT
CASRTREARKNTEAFF
>TRBJ2-1|NA|NA|TRBV29-1
TGCAGCGTCTTCGGGATACAGGGTTACAATGAGCAGTTCTTC
CSVFGIQGYNEQFF
>TRBJ1-5|NA|NA|TRBV6-6
TGTGCCAGCTCCGACACTAGCAATCAGCCCCAGCATTTT
CASSDTSNQPQHF
>TRBJ2-3|NA|once|TRBV7-3
TGTGCCAGCAGTTCGACAGCCCCGGATACGCAGTATTTT
CASSSTAPDTQYF
>TRBJ1-1|NA|NA|TRBV6-1
TGTGCCAGCAGTGACCCGACTGAAGCTTTCTTT
CASSDPTEAFF
>TRBJ1-1|TRBD1|NA|TRBV5-6
TGTGCCAGCAGCTCCTCAGGGGGCTGGAACACTGAAGCTTTCTTT
CASSSSGGWNTEAFF
>TRBJ1-2|NA|NA|TRBV4-3
TGCGCCAGCAGCCAAGGGGGCAGTCCCGACCGTGGCTACACCTTC
CASSQGGSPDRGYTF
>TRBJ1-1|NA|NA|TRBV10-2
TGCGCCAGCAGTGCGGGAATGATGAACACTGAAGCTTTCTTT
CASSAGMMNTEAFF
>TRBJ2-5|NA|NA|TRBV5-1
TGCGCCAGCAGCTTGGACGTGGGGCCAGAAGAGACCCAGTACTTC
CASSLDVGPEETQYF
>TRBJ1-1|NA|NA|TRBV2
TGTGCCAGCAGCTGGGGGGGTTGGGAAGCTTTCTTT
CASSWGGWEAFF
>TRBJ2-2|TRBD1|few|TRBV19
TGTGCCAGTAGAGGATTACAGGGGCCGAACACCGGGGAGCTGTTTTTT
CASRGLQGPNTGELFF
>TRBJ1-5|NA|NA|TRBV5-1
TGCGCCAGCAGCCAGACAGGTAATAGCAATCAGCCCCAGCATTTT
CASSQTGNSNQPQHF
>TRBJ1-2|TRBD1|NA|TRBV5-4
TGTGCCAGCAGCTTGACAGGGGGATCTTATGGCTACACCTTC
CASSLTGGSYGYTF
>TRBJ2-1|NA|NA|TRBV19
TGTGCCAGTAACAAGGAGAATGAGCAGTTCTTC
CASNKENEQFF
>TRBJ1-1|NA|NA|TRBV2
TGTGCCAGCAGTGAATCGGGGGACACTGAAGCTTTCTTT
CASSESGDTEAFF
>TRBJ1-1|NA|NA|TRBV19
TGTGCCAGTAGGACGGACAGCTTAAACACTGAAGCTTTCTTT
CASRTDSLNTEAFF
>TRBJ1-4|TRBD1|NA|TRBV5-1
TGCGCCAGCAGCTTACGGGACAGGAGTGAAAAACTGTTTTTT
CASSLRDRSEKLFF
>TRBJ2-3|TRBD1|NA|TRBV7-9
TGTGCCAGCAGTTCAACAGGGGACCCCACAGATACGCAGTATTTT
CASSSTGDPTDTQYF
>TRBJ1-5|NA|NA|TRBV9
TGTGCCAGCAGCGAGGGTGAGGGCGGGGGTGGTCAGCCCCAGCATTTT
CASSEGEGGGGQPQHF
>TRBJ1-2|TRBD1|few|TRBV30
TGTGCCTGGACTCGGGACAGGCCGAAAGATGGCTACACCTTC
CAWTRDRPKDGYTF
>TRBJ1-6|NA|NA|TRBV23-1
TGCGCCAGCAGTCAGTTTGACAGACGCTCCTATAATTCACCCCTCCACTTT
CASSQFDRRSYNSPLHF
>TRBJ2-1|TRBD2|NA|TRBV7-2
TGTGCCAGCAGCTCCCCTATAGCGGGGGGTTACAATGAGCAGTTCTTC
CASSSPIAGGYNEQFF
>TRBJ2-7|NA|NA|TRBV7-2
TGTGCCAGCAGCTTAGTCCAGGGAAGCTCCTACGAGCAGTACTTC
CASSLVQGSSYEQYF
>TRBJ2-7|TRBD1|NA|TRBV11-2
TGTGCCAGCAGCGGGCGGGACAGGGGAAGGTCATACGAGCAGTACTTC
CASSGRDRGRSYEQYF
>TRBJ1-2|NA|NA|TRBV6-5
TGTGCCAGCAACTCAGGCGCCGTCTATGGCTACACCTTC
CASNSGAVYGYTF
>TRBJ2-2|NA|NA|TRBV29-1
TGCAGCGCTGCTGGGGCGGACACCGGGGAGCTGTTTTTT
CSAAGADTGELFF
>TRBJ1-6|TRBD1|NA|TRBV25-1
TGTGCCAGCAGTGAATTAGCCGGGACAGGGATTGACTCACCCCTCCACTTT
CASSELAGTGIDSPLHF
>TRBJ1-5|TRBD1|few|TRBV24-1
TGTGCCACCAGTGACCCCAGACAGGGAGGCAATCAGCCCCAGCATTTT
CATSDPRQGGNQPQHF
>TRBJ1-6|NA|NA|TRBV30
TGTGCCTGGAGTGTTGACAGTCGTCCCCTCCACTTT
CAWSVDSRPLHF
>TRBJ2-3|TRBD2|NA|TRBV15
TGTGCCACCAGCAGAGATCGCGGGACTAGCGGGTCCGGGGATACGCAGTATTTT
CATSRDRGTSGSGDTQYF
>TRBJ1-4|NA|once|TRBV7-2
TGTGCCAGCAGCTTAGATCCGGTTAACGGAAAACTGTTTTTT
CASSLDPVNGKLFF
>TRBJ1-3|NA|NA|TRBV19
TGTGCCAGTAGTATGGGTTGGTCGTCTGACTCCTCTGGAAACACCATATATTTT
CASSMGWSSDSSGNTIYF
>TRBJ2-7|TRBD1|once|TRBV4-1
TGCGCCAGCAGCCAACTGGGACAGGGAAACGACTACGAGCAGTACTTC
CASSQLGQGNDYEQYF
>TRBJ2-5|TRBD2|NA|TRBV4-2
TGTGCCAGCAGCCGTCCAGGCGGGGGGGCCGGAGAGACCCAGTACTTC
CASSRPGGGAGETQYF
>TRBJ2-5|NA|NA|TRBV10-2
TGCGCCAGCGGCCACAGGGTGGAGACCCAGTACTTC
CASGHRVETQYF
>TRBJ1-2|TRBD1|NA|TRBV28
TGTGCCAGCAGTTTTGCAGGGGGTACGGGTGGCTACACCTTC
CASSFAGGTGGYTF
>TRBJ2-1|TRBD2|NA|TRBV7-9
TGTGCCAGCAGCTTGGGGGAGCGGGGGAGCTTCCAGTTCTTC
CASSLGERGSFQFF
>TRBJ2-1|TRBD2|once|TRBV7-8
TGTGCCAGCAGCTTAGTTAGGGCTAGCGGACAATCTAGTGAGCAGTTCTTC
CASSLVRASGQSSEQFF
>TRBJ1-1|NA|few|TRBV29-1
TGCAGCGTTCTGACACCTGCCGCCACTGAAGCTTTCTTT
CSVLTPAATEAFF